A selection of T cell receptor beta chains follows, all from one sample in a study of OX40 agonist ivuxolimab in advanced cancers. Sequencing was performed with immunoSEQ multiplex PCR; in TCRdb, only in-frame clones are kept and a portion is missing. The sample includes tens of thousands of clones, roughly 86% of them seen just once. The specimen comprised CD4+ or CD8+ T cells sorted from blood, sampled in a trial of the OX40 agonist ivuxolimab. The receptors derive from an adult with an advanced solid tumor such as melanoma, head and neck, liver or kidney cancer. Each CDR3 is given with its conserved first and last residue. A D gene is named only where the DNA matches it firmly. For some rows the clone size is stated as once, few or many, or as a class when expanded; others skip it.

J gene,clone size,CDR3 length,D gene,V gene,CDR3 protein,CDR3 DNA
TRBJ2-3,NA,16,NA,TRBV13,CASSPLGWGGRDTQYF,TGTGCCAGCAGCCCCCTCGGGTGGGGGGGCAGAGATACGCAGTATTTT
TRBJ1-5,NA,13,NA,TRBV10-3,CAISDSLNQPQHF,TGTGCCATCAGTGACAGCCTCAATCAGCCCCAGCATTTT
TRBJ2-7,NA,15,TRBD1,TRBV6-1,CASSEEGQPTYEQYF,TGTGCCAGCAGTGAAGAGGGACAGCCTACCTACGAGCAGTACTTC
TRBJ2-7,NA,12,TRBD1,TRBV7-9,CASKTGSQEQYF,TGTGCCAGCAAGACAGGGTCCCAGGAGCAGTACTTC
TRBJ2-7,NA,15,NA,TRBV5-1,CASSLAMGLSYEQYF,TGCGCCAGCAGCTTGGCGATGGGACTCTCCTACGAGCAGTACTTC
TRBJ2-7,once,15,TRBD1,TRBV5-6,CASRAAGQGSYEQYF,TGTGCCAGCAGAGCGGCGGGACAGGGCTCCTACGAGCAGTACTTC
TRBJ1-5,few,15,NA,TRBV7-9,CASSLGEAGNQPQHF,TGTGCCAGCAGCTTAGGTGAGGCAGGCAATCAGCCCCAGCATTTT
TRBJ2-7,NA,13,NA,TRBV9,CASSFQESYEQYF,TGTGCCAGCAGCTTCCAAGAGAGCTACGAGCAGTACTTC
TRBJ1-5,NA,15,NA,TRBV2,CASSRSGFGIQPQHF,TGTGCCAGCAGTAGATCAGGGTTTGGTATCCAGCCCCAGCATTTT
TRBJ2-3,NA,17,NA,TRBV4-3,CASSQDRQIEGLDTQYF,TGCGCCAGCAGCCAAGATCGACAGATCGAGGGGTTAGATACGCAGTATTTT
TRBJ1-4,NA,16,NA,TRBV5-6,CASSLVSQVENEKLFF,TGTGCCAGCAGCTTGGTTTCCCAAGTGGAAAATGAAAAACTGTTTTTT
TRBJ1-6,NA,12,NA,TRBV9,CASGTGTSPLHF,TGTGCCAGCGGAACAGGGACTTCACCCCTCCACTTT
TRBJ1-4,NA,14,TRBD1,TRBV27,CASSWTGTNEKLFF,TGTGCCAGCAGTTGGACAGGGACGAATGAAAAACTGTTTTTT
TRBJ1-1,NA,13,NA,TRBV13,CASSRQKNTEAFF,TGTGCCAGCAGCCGTCAGAAGAACACTGAAGCTTTCTTT
TRBJ1-2,NA,14,NA,TRBV13,CASSPHQSLGGYTF,TGTGCCAGCAGCCCCCACCAGTCGTTAGGTGGCTACACCTTC